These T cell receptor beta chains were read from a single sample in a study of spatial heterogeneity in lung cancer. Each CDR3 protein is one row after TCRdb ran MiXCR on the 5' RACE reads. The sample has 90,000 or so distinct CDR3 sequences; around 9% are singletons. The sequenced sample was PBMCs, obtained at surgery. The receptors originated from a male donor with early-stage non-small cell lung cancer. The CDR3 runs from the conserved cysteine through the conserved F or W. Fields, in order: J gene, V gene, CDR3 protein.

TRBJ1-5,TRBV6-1,CASSEGVIQPQHF
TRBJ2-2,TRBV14,CASRFNTGELFF
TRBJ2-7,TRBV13,CASSSHRTAAEQYF
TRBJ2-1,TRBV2,CAIGTSGDNEQFF
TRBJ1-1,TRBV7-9,CASSLRKDTEAFF
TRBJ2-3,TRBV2,CASSDHSDTQYF
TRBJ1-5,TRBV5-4,CASSRDGDNQPQHF
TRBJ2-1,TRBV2,CASKGTSGKREQFF
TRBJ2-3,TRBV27,CASSLLTNRDLTDTQYF
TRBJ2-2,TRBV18,CASSPPWTRGTGELFF
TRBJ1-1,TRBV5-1,CASSLQARGNSEAFF
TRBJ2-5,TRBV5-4,CASKTSSQETQYF
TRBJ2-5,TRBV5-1,CASSGQGARETQYF
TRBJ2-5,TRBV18,CASSPQIGGETQYF
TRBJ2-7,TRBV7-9,CASSLGGGSYEQYF
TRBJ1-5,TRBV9,CASSGDRGDNQPQHF
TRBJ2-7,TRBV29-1,CSVVSGTSGLYEQYF
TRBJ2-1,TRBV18,CASSVDRAKFF
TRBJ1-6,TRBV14,CASSQLGGSSYNSPLHF
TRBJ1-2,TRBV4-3,CASSQGINYGYTF
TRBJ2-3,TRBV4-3,CASSRGTSRSDTQYF
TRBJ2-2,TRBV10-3,CAISLGLLNTGELFF
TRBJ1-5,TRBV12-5,CASGLGLGDQPQHF
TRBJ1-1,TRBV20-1,CSARATTGRVEAFF
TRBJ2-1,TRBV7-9,CASSLASGVDIWQFF
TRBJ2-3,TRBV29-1,CSVVRGITDTQYF
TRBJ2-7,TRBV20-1,CSARGGVPGNEQYF
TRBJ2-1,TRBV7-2,CASSQAGGEQFF
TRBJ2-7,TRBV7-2,CASSWDRAYEQYF
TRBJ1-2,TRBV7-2,CASSSDIQYNYGYTF
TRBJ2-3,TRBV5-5,CAAGTATATDTQYF
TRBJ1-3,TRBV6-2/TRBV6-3,CASRRSTGTGDTIYF
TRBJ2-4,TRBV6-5,CASSPSGGGQGAKNIQYF
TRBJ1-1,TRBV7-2,CASSSPPGTLDTEAFF
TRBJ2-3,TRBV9,CASSPRLAGVTDTQYF
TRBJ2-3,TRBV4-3,CASSQEEGSTQYF
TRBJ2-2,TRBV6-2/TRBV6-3,CASSALWDTGELFF
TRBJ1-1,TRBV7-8,CASSYGPGTEAFF
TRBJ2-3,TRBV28,CASSLTSKTDTQYF
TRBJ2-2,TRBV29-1,CSVATNGDTGELFF
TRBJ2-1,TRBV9,CASSPQSGNRNEQFF
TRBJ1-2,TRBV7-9,CASSLTGEAYGYTF
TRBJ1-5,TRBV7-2,CASSAGRNSNQPQHF
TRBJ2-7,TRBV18,CASSPLAPGQGAYEQYF
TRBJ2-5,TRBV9,CASSLWGISQETQYF
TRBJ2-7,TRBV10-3,CAISASWYEQYF
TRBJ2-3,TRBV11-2,CASSTTGTRGTDTQYF
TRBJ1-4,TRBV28,CASSRTAANEKLFF
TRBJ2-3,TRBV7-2,CASSSRDSGRADTQYF
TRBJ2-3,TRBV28,CASSYGGLAGHTDTQYF
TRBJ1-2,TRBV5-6,CASSLAGGGYTF
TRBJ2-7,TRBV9,CASSPPSGQVYEQYF
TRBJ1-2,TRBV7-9,CASSETGNYGYTF
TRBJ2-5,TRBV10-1,CASSLQGGETQYF
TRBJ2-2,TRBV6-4,CASSTSPGLNTGELFF
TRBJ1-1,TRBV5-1,CASSFRPNTEAFF